This record covers a single T cell receptor beta chain. Its antigen remains unknown. Whoever was chosen for sequencing had shown CD8+CD57+ cell expansion by flow cytometry. Everyone among the patients had severe acquired aplastic anemia. Patients had not yet gotten any therapy when their blood was taken for sampling. The data are from a study of CD8+CD57+ T cells in acquired aplastic anemia. Study findings and constraints: No significant patient-versus-control difference appeared in CD8+ Simpson's diversity.

V was clipped by 3 bases and J by 10 bases, with 13 bases between them. The V gene's germline CDR1 is LNHDA and CDR2 SQIVND (reference sequence). This CDR3 is built from 14 residues. For CDR3 and TCR beta VDJ profiling, genomic DNA was the template used. TCRdb ran MiXCR on the reads and lists one entry per CDR3 protein. The sample includes some 200,000 distinct CDR3 sequences, around half of them seen just once. Sequencing input: sorted CD4+, CD8+, or CD8+CD57+ T cells (not recorded which) from PBMCs. This chain connects TRBV19 to TRBJ1-6, with D maybe TRBD1 (5 bases). This sequence originates from a human donor with aplastic anemia. The CDR3 region is CASSMGESLSPLHF. CDR3 coding DNA: TGTGCCAGTAGTATGGGGGAATCCCTCTCACCCCTCCACTTT.